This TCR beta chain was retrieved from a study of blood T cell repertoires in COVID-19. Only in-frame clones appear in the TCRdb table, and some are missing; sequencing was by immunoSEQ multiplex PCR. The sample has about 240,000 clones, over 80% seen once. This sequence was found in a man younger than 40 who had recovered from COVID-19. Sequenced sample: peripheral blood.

Here the CDR3 DNA reads TGCGCCAGACAGTGGCAGGGCGGATACGAGCAGTACGTC. It encodes CARQWQGGYEQYV. The chain is built from TRBV10-1 and TRBJ2-7, with a tentative D call TRBD1 (5 bases). The CDR3 is 13 residues long. Trimming took off 9 bases at V and 4 bases at J, with 16 bases between the two ends. Germline loops: CDR1 WNHNN, CDR2 SYGVQD (reference sequence).